This T cell receptor (beta chain) emerged from a study of blood T cell repertoires in COVID-19. Study background: Spain, Italy and the United States supplied samples that represented acute and convalescent COVID-19. Sources were T cells, B-cell-depleted T cells, or PBMCs; the material itself was cDNA or gDNA.

Trimming cost V 0 bases and J 10 bases, with 12 bases left between them. CDR1 and CDR2 (germline): LGHDT, YNNKEL (reference sequence). The CDR3 runs to 13 residues. Using immunoSEQ multiplex PCR, the repertoire was profiled, and TCRdb retains in-frame clones only, with some absent. The sample has about 240,000 clones; 87% are singletons. This TCR was sampled from a man aged 60 to 75 who had recovered from COVID-19. The chain employs TRBV3-1 (or the pseudogene TRBV3-2) and TRBJ1-1; D may be TRBD1 (5 bases). The sequencing input was peripheral blood. The CDR3 bases are TGTGCCAGCAGCCAAGATTCGGGGGGTAGAGCTTTCTTT. Amino acid sequence: CASSQDSGGRAFF.